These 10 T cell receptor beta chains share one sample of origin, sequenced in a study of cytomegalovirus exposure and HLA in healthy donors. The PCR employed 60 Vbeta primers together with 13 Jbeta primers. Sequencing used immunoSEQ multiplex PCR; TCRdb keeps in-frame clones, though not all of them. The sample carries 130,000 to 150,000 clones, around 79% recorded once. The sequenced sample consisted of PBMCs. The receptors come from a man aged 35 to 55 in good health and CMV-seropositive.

CDR3 bases: TGTGCCAGCAGCTTGGGCGGGAGGACCGGTAGTGAGCAGTTCTTC. The encoded protein is CASSLGGRTGSEQFF. The genes are TRBV5-4 and TRBJ2-1; 8 nucleotides agree with TRBD2. Germline CDR1 SGHNT, CDR2 YYREEE (reference sequence). The CDR3 contains 15 residues. J was trimmed by 9 bases and V by 0 bases; bases with no gene match: 8.

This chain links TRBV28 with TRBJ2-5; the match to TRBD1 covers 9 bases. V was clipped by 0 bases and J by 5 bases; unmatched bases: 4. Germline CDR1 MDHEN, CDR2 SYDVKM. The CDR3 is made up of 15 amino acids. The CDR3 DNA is TGTGCCAGCAGTTTATGGACAGGGGGAAGCGAGACCCAGTACTTC. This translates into CASSLWTGGSETQYF. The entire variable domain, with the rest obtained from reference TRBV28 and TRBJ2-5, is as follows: DVKVTQSSRYLVKRTGEKVFLECVQDMDHENMFWYRQDPGLGLRLIYFSYDVKMKEKGDIPEGYSVSREKKERFSLILESASTNQTSMYLCASSLWTGGSETQYFGPGTRLLVL.

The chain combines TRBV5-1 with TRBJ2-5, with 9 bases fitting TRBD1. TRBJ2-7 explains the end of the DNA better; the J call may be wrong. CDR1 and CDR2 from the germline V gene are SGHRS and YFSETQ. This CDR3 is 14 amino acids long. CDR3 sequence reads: CASSAGTGHYEQYF. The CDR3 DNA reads TGCGCCAGCAGCGCCGGGACAGGGCACTACGAGCAGTACTTC.

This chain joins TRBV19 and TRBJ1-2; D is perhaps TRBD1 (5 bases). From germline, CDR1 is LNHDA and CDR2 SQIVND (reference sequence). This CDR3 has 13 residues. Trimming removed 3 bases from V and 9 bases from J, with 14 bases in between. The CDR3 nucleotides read TGTGCCAGTAGTATGACTAGGACAAGTAGCTACACCTTC. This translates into CASSMTRTSSYTF. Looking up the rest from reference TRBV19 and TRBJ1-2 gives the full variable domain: DGGITQSPKYLFRKEGQNVTLSCEQNLNHDAMYWYRQDPGQGLRLIYYSQIVNDFQKGDIAEGYSVSREKKESFPLTVTSAQKNPTAFYLCASSMTRTSSYTFGSGTRLTVV.

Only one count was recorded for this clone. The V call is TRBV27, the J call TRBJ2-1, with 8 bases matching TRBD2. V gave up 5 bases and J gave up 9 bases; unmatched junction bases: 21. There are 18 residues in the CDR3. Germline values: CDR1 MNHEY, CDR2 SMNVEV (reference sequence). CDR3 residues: CASSLCLDSGTLCPEQFF. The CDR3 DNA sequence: TGTGCCAGCAGTCTCTGTCTGGATAGCGGGACCCTTTGCCCTGAGCAGTTCTTC.

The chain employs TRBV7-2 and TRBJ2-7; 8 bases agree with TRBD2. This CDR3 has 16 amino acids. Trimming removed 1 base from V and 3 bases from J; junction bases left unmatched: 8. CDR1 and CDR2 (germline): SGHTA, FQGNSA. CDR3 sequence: CASSLGSAGGNYEQYF. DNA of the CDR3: TGTGCCAGCAGCTTAGGATCGGCGGGAGGTAACTACGAGCAGTACTTC.

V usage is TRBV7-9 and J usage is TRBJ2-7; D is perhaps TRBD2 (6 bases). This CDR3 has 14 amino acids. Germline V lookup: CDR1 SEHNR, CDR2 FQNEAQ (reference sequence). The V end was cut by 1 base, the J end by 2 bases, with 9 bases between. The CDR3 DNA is TGTGCCAGCAGCTTAGGCGGGGCAGCCTACGAGCAGTACTTC. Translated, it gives CASSLGGAAYEQYF.

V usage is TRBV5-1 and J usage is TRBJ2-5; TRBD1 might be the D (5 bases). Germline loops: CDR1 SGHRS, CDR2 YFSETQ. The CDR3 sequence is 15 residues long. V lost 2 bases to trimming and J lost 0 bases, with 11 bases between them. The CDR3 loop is CASSFGSGYQETQYF. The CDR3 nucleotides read TGCGCCAGCAGCTTTGGTTCAGGGTACCAAGAGACCCAGTACTTC.

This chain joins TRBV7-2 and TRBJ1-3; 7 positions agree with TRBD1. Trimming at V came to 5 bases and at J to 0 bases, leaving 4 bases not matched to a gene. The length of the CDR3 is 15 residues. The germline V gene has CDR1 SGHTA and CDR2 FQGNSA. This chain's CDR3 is CASSEQGYSGNTIYF. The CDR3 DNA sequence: TGTGCCAGCAGCGAACAGGGGTACTCTGGAAACACCATATATTTT.

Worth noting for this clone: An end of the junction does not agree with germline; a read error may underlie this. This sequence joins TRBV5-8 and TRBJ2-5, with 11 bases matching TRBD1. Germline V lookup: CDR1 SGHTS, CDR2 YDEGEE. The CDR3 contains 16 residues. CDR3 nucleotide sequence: TGTGCCAGCAGCCCGAAGTCAGGGACAGGGGGAGAGGCCCAGTACTTC. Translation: CASSPKSGTGGEAQYF.